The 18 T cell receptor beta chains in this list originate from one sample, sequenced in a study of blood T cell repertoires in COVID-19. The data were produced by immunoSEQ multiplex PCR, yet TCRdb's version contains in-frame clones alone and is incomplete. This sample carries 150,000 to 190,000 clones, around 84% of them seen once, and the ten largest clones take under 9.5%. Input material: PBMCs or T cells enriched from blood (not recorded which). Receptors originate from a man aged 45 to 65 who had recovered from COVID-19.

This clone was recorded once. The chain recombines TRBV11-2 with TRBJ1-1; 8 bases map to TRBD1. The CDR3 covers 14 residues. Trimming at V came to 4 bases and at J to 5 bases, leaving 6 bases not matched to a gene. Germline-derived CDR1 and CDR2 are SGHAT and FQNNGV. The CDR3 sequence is CASSSRTGMTEAFF. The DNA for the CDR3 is TGTGCCAGCAGCTCCCGGACAGGGATGACTGAAGCTTTCTTT.

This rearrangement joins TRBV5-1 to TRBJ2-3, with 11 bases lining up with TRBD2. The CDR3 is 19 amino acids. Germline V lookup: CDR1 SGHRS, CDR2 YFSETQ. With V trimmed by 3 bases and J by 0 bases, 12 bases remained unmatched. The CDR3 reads CASSSTWTSGPTSTDTQYF. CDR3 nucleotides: TGCGCCAGCAGCTCCACCTGGACTAGCGGGCCTACTAGCACAGATACGCAGTATTTT.

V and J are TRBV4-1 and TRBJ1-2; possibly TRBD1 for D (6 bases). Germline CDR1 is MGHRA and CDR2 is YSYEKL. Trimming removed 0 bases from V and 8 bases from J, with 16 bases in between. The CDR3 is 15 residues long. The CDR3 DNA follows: TGCGCCAGCAGCCAAGATGATGGGGGGGCGTCCGGCTACACCTTC. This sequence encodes CASSQDDGGASGYTF.

The CDR3 loop reads CASSEVGYAGQPQHF. In DNA, the CDR3 is TGTGCCAGCAGTGAGGTCGGTTACGCGGGCCAGCCCCAGCATTTT. The V call is TRBV2, the J call TRBJ1-5; unclear D gene. Deletions cut 3 bases from V and 7 bases from J, with 16 bases between. Germline values: CDR1 SNHLY, CDR2 FYNNEI. CDR3 length: 15 residues.

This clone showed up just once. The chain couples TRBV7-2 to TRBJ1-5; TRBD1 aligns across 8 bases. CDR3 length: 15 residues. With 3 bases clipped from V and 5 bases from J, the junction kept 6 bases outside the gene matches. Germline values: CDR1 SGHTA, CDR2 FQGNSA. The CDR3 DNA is TGTGCCAGCAGCTTTGGACAGGGCAGAGATCAGCCCCAGCATTTT. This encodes CASSFGQGRDQPQHF.

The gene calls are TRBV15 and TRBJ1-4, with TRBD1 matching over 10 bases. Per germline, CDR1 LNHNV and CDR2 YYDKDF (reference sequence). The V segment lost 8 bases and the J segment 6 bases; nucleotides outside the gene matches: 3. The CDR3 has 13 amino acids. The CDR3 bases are TGTGCCACCGCCGACAGGGGGCATGAAAAACTGTTTTTT. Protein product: CATADRGHEKLFF.

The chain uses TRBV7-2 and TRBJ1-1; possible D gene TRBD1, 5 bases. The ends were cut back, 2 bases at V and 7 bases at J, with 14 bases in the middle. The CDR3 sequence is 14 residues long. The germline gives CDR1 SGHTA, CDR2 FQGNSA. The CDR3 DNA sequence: TGTGCCAGCAGCTTAACAGGATCCGTCAGTGAAGCTTTCTTT. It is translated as CASSLTGSVSEAFF.

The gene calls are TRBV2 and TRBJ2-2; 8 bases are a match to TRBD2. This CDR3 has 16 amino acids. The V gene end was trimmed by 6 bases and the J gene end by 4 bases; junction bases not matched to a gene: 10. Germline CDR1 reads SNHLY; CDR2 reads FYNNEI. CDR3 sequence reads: CASRGGRGGGTGELFF. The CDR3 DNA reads TGTGCCAGCAGGGGAGGACGGGGGGGCGGCACCGGGGAGCTGTTTTTT.

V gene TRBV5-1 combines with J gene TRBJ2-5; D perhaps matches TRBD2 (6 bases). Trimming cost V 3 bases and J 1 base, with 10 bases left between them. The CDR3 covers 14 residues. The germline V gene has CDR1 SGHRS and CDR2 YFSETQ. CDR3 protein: CASSYSGAQETQYF. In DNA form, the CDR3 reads TGCGCCAGCAGCTACTCGGGAGCCCAAGAGACCCAGTACTTC. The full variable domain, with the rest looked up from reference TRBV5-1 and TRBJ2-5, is KAGVTQTPRYLIKTRGQQVTLSCSPISGHRSVSWYQQTPGQGLQFLFEYFSETQRNKGNFPGRFSGRQFSNSRSEMNVSTLELGDSALYLCASSYSGAQETQYFGPGTRLLVL.

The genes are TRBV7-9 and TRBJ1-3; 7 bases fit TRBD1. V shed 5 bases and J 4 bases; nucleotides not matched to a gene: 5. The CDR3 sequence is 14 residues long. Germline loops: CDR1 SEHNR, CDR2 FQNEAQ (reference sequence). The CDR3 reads CASSTDRAGNTIYF. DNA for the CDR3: TGTGCCAGCAGCACCGACAGGGCAGGAAACACCATATATTTT.

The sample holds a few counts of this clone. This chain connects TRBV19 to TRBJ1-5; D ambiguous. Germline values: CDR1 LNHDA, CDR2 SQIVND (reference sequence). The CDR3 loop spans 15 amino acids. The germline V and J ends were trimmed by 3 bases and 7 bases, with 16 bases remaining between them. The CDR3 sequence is CASSIERAGIQPQHF. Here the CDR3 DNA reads TGTGCCAGTAGTATCGAGAGGGCGGGAATCCAGCCCCAGCATTTT.

CDR3 sequence (DNA): TGTGCCAGCAGTCCACAGAGGGCCTCCTTAGGGAGCACTGAAGCTTTCTTT. Translated, it gives CASSPQRASLGSTEAFF. The V and J genes are TRBV7-2 and TRBJ1-1; D is undetermined. The CDR3 is 17 residues long. The V gene's germline CDR1 is SGHTA and CDR2 FQGNSA. The V gene lost 6 bases and the J gene lost 4 bases, with 24 bases spanning the gap. Based on the CDR3 plus reference TRBV7-2 and TRBJ1-1, the full variable domain is GAGVSQSPSNKVTEKGKDVELRCDPISGHTALYWYRQSLGQGLEFLIYFQGNSAPDKSGLPSDRFSAERTGGSVSTLTIQRTQQEDSAVYLCASSPQRASLGSTEAFFGQGTRLTVV.

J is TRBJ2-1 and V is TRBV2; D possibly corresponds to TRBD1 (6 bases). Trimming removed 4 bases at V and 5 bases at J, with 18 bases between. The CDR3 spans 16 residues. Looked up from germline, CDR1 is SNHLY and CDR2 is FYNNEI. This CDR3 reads CASSVGRGLFNNEQFF. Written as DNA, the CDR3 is TGTGCCAGCAGTGTGGGCAGGGGATTATTTAACAATGAGCAGTTCTTC. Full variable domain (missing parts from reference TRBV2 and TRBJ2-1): EPEVTQTPSHQVTQMGQEVILRCVPISNHLYFYWYRQILGQKVEFLVSFYNNEISEKSEIFDDQFSVERPDGSNFTLKIRSTKLEDSAMYFCASSVGRGLFNNEQFFGPGTRLTVL.

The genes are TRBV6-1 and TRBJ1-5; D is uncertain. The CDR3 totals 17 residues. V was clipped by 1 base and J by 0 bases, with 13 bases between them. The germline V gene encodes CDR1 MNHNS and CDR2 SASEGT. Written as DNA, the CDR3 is TGTGCCAGCAGTGAAGGAGCATTCGGGGATAGCAATCAGCCCCAGCATTTT. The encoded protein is CASSEGAFGDSNQPQHF.

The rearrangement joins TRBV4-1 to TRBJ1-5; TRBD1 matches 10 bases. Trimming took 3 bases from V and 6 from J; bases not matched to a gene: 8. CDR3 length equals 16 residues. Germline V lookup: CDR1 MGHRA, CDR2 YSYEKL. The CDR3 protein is CASSHVTGGMVQPQHF. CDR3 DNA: TGCGCCAGCAGCCATGTGACAGGGGGCATGGTTCAGCCCCAGCATTTT.

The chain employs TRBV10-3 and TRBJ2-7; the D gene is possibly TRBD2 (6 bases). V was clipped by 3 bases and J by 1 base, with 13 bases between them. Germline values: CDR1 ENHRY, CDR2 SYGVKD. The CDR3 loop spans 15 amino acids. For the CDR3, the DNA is TGTGCCATCAGTGATCCGGGGGAAGGATCCTACGAGCAGTACTTC. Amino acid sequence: CAISDPGEGSYEQYF.

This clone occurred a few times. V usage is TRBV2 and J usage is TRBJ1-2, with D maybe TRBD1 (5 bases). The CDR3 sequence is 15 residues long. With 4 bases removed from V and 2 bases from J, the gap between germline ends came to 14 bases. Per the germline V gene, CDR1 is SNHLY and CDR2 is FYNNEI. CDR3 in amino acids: CASSVIDSQNYGYTF. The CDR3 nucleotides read TGTGCCAGCAGTGTAATTGACAGCCAGAACTATGGCTACACCTTC.

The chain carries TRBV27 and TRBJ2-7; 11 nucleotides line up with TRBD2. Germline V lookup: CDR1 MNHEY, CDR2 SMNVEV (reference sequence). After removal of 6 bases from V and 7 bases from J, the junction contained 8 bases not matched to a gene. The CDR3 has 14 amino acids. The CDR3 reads CASRTSGDYREQYF. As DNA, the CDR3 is TGTGCCAGCAGGACTAGCGGGGACTACCGGGAGCAGTACTTC.